This entry features one TCR beta chain sequence. The antigen remains undetermined. This entry is derived from a study of Ad26.COV2.S vaccination and SARS-CoV-2 variants. About the research overall: This donor came from the COV1001 trial of Ad26.COV2.S. Study conclusions and caveats: Spike-specific TCR breadth was greater in vaccine than placebo recipients. Following vaccination, spike-specific CD8+ and CD4+ T cell responses reportedly exhibited substantial breadth. TCR breadth and depth analyses may have underestimated total T cell responses.

Trimming took 1 base from V and 5 from J, leaving 8 bases between them. The CDR3 is made up of 14 amino acids. Per the germline V gene, CDR1 is KGHDR and CDR2 is SFDVKD. Profiled with immunoSEQ multiplex PCR; TCRdb holds only in-frame clones, not every one. This table holds roughly 240,000 clones, roughly 88% found once. Treatment defined: some 20 received Ad26.COV2.S at low or high dose, single or two shots; about 5 received placebo; per-sample allocation not given. After the first vaccine or placebo injection, samples were drawn on day 63. The chain has TRBV24-1 and TRBJ2-1, with D unresolved. The sample consisted of peripheral blood, taken in a trial of Ad26.COV2.S vaccine versus placebo. The receptor comes from a person aged 18-65 years who received the Ad26.COV2.S COVID-19 vaccine or a placebo. In DNA form, the CDR3 reads TGTGCCACCAGTGATTTCGACACCCACAATGAGCAGTTCTTC. Translating it yields CATSDFDTHNEQFF.